This entry describes one T cell receptor (beta chain). The entry originates in a study of T cells expressing NK-cell markers. Turning to the study itself: Sequencing of TCR beta repertoires drew on sorted CD3+CD56+NKG2C+, CD3+CD56+NKG2C- and CD3+CD56-NKG2C+ T cells.

With the 5' RACE reads reprocessed, TCRdb shows one record per CDR3 protein and no DNA. Its table lists hundreds of thousands of distinct CDR3 sequences. The sequence came from a woman aged 18 to 75 in good health. What was sequenced was blood T cells: a sorted CD56 or NKG2C T cell subset, CD4+ or CD8+ T cells, or bulk PBMC T cells (not recorded which).

CDR3 protein: CASSSRTGVVAFF. This chain joins TRBV28 and TRBJ1-1; TCRdb outputs TRBD1, but without DNA this stays unchecked. The CDR3 sequence is 13 residues long. Germline V lookup: CDR1 MDHEN, CDR2 SYDVKM. Supplemented by reference TRBV28 and TRBJ1-1, the full variable domain reads DVKVTQSSRYLVKRTGEKVFLECVQDMDHENMFWYRQDPGLGLRLIYFSYDVKMKEKGDIPEGYSVSREKKERFSLILESASTNQTSMYLCASSSRTGVVAFFGQGTRLTVV.